These 19 T cell receptor beta chains were all obtained from the same sample, sequenced in a study of blood T cell repertoires in COVID-19. This table comes from immunoSEQ multiplex PCR, and its TCRdb copy is limited to in-frame clones, with some not included. The sample holds fewer than 250,000 clones; 86% are singletons and the top ten take 3% to 4%. The specimen sequenced was PBMCs or T cells enriched from blood (not recorded which). Source of these receptors: a woman aged 40 to 50 with acute COVID-19.

The chain combines TRBV7-3 with TRBJ2-1, with 13 bases identical to TRBD2. Trimming at V came to 4 bases and at J to 7 bases, leaving 4 bases not matched to a gene. CDR1 and CDR2 (germline): SGHTA, FQGTGA. CDR3 length: 15 residues. The DNA of the CDR3 is TGTGCCAGCAGCTCGGGACTAGCGGGATTGAATGAGCAGTTCTTC. Amino acid sequence: CASSSGLAGLNEQFF.

This chain uses TRBV14 with TRBJ2-1; 7 nucleotides align to TRBD2. Germline V gene data show CDR1 as SGHDN and CDR2 as FVKESK. Trimming took 3 bases from V and 6 from J; bases not matched to a gene: 8. The CDR3 runs to 15 residues. The CDR3 DNA follows: TGTGCCAGCAGCCAGATATCTTCGGGGGGCAATGAGCAGTTCTTC. Translating it yields CASSQISSGGNEQFF. Variable domain in full (rest from reference TRBV14 and TRBJ2-1): EAGVTQFPSHSVIEKGQTVTLRCDPISGHDNLYWYRRVMGKEIKFLLHFVKESKQDESGMPNNRFLAERTGGTYSTLKVQPAELEDSGVYFCASSQISSGGNEQFFGPGTRLTVL.

The chain uses TRBV18 and TRBJ2-1; D is possibly TRBD2 (6 bases). Trimming removed 0 bases from V and 7 bases from J, with 13 bases in between. Per the germline V gene, CDR1 is KGHSH and CDR2 is LQKENI. This CDR3 is built from 15 residues. The CDR3 spells CASSPPRTKQNEQFF. CDR3 DNA sequence: TGTGCCAGCTCACCACCGAGGACTAAACAAAATGAGCAGTTCTTC. The variable domain in full, with the rest retrieved from reference TRBV18 and TRBJ2-1, is NAGVMQNPRHLVRRRGQEARLRCSPMKGHSHVYWYRQLPEEGLKFMVYLQKENIIDESGMPKERFSAEFPKEGPSILRIQQVVRGDSAAYFCASSPPRTKQNEQFFGPGTRLTVL.

The chain couples TRBV11-2 to TRBJ2-1, with TRBD1 identical over 8 bases. With 5 bases clipped from V and 4 bases from J, the junction kept 10 bases outside the gene matches. The CDR3 sequence is 16 residues long. In germline, CDR1 is SGHAT, CDR2 FQNNGV. The CDR3 protein is CASSPRRGRLYNEQFF. CDR3 bases: TGTGCCAGCAGCCCTCGCAGGGGGCGATTATACAATGAGCAGTTCTTC. The variable domain in full, completed from reference TRBV11-2 and TRBJ2-1, reads EAGVAQSPRYKIIEKRQSVAFWCNPISGHATLYWYQQILGQGPKLLIQFQNNGVVDDSQLPKDRFSAERLKGVDSTLKIQPAKLEDSAVYLCASSPRRGRLYNEQFFGPGTRLTVL.

This clone was seen just once. The gene calls are TRBV5-6 and TRBJ1-2, with D unclear. The CDR3 has 13 residues. Germline CDR1 SGHDT, CDR2 YYEEEE. The V gene lost 4 bases and the J gene lost 1 base, with 8 bases spanning the gap. CDR3 nucleotide sequence: TGTGCCAGCAGCGACACGAATAACTATGGCTACACCTTC. This gives the protein CASSDTNNYGYTF.

The genes are TRBV18 and TRBJ2-3; 7 nucleotides agree with TRBD2. This CDR3 spans 16 amino acids. V lost 2 bases and J lost 3; bases outside the gene matches: 8. Germline loops: CDR1 KGHSH, CDR2 LQKENI. CDR3 nucleotide sequence: TGTGCCAGCTCACCAGACTGGGGGGGTTCGACAGATACGCAGTATTTT. This codes for CASSPDWGGSTDTQYF.

This clone has more than one count but fewer than ten. The V gene is TRBV6-2 or TRBV6-3, the J gene TRBJ1-3; D gene uncertain. Deletions cut 5 bases from V and 6 bases from J, with 8 bases between. The CDR3 is made up of 12 amino acids. From germline, CDR1 is MNHEY and CDR2 SVGEGT. The CDR3 sequence: CASSHGENTIYF. CDR3 in DNA: TGTGCCAGCAGTCACGGAGAAAACACCATATATTTT.

The CDR3 bases are TGTGCCAGCAGCCGCGGACAAGGAGATTACAATGAGCAGTTCTTC. Its translation is CASSRGQGDYNEQFF. This rearrangement joins TRBV28 to TRBJ2-1, with D tentatively TRBD1 (5 bases). Deletions cut 6 bases from V and 4 bases from J, with 16 bases between. This CDR3 is built from 15 residues. Per germline, CDR1 MDHEN and CDR2 SYDVKM.

This clone has only one observation. V usage is TRBV5-1 and J usage is TRBJ2-7, with TRBD2 matching 10 bases. Germline CDR1 and CDR2: SGHRS and YFSETQ. V lost 4 bases, J lost 3 bases, and 4 bases stayed unmatched. The CDR3 is 14 residues long. The CDR3 region is CASSIGLADYEQYF. In nucleotides, the CDR3 is TGCGCCAGCAGCATCGGACTAGCGGACTACGAGCAGTACTTC.

The rearrangement links TRBV7-9 to TRBJ2-5, with TRBD2 matching 11 bases. The V gene's germline CDR1 is SEHNR and CDR2 FQNEAQ (reference sequence). The CDR3 sequence is 14 residues long. V was clipped by 5 bases and J by 2 bases; unmatched bases: 1. CDR3 sequence: CASSRTSGQETQYF. Written as DNA, the CDR3 is TGTGCCAGCAGCCGGACTAGCGGGCAAGAGACCCAGTACTTC.

The rearrangement uses TRBV3-1 (or the pseudogene TRBV3-2) and TRBJ1-5; 7 nucleotides match TRBD1. The trim removed 0 bases at V and 7 bases at J, leaving 0 bases unmatched. The CDR3 is 13 amino acids. Germline V CDR1 and CDR2: LGHDT, YNNKEL (reference sequence). In nucleotides, the CDR3 is TGTGCCAGCAGCCAAGAGACAGGGCAGCCCCAGCATTTT. Encoded protein: CASSQETGQPQHF.

The chain uses TRBV7-8 and TRBJ1-1; possibly TRBD1 for D (5 bases). The CDR3 is made up of 17 amino acids. From germline, CDR1 is SGHVS and CDR2 FQNEAQ. Trimming pared 2 bases from V and 5 bases from J, leaving 21 bases between. CDR3 loop: CASSLRRVRGIGTEAFF. CDR3 bases: TGTGCCAGCAGCTTACGCAGAGTCCGGGGGATAGGGACTGAAGCTTTCTTT.

The chain uses TRBV28 and TRBJ1-2, with D possibly being TRBD1 (5 bases). CDR3 length: 13 amino acids. Germline loops: CDR1 MDHEN, CDR2 SYDVKM. Trimming removed 6 bases from V and 8 bases from J, with 16 bases in between. This CDR3 reads CASRRRQPPGYTF. The CDR3 DNA follows: TGTGCCAGCAGGCGACGACAGCCACCCGGCTACACCTTC.

This clone occurred once. The chain recombines TRBV28 with TRBJ1-2; no definite D call. The CDR3 contains 16 residues. The V and J ends lost 5 bases and 2 bases respectively, with 18 bases between them. In germline, CDR1 is MDHEN, CDR2 SYDVKM. The CDR3 DNA follows: TGTGCCAGCAGTAACCCGCCGGGTTCGGTCAACTATGGCTACACCTTC. The encoded protein is CASSNPPGSVNYGYTF.

The chain couples TRBV2 to TRBJ2-7; TRBD2 matches 7 bases. CDR3 size: 15 residues. Trimming removed 6 bases from V and 2 bases from J; junction bases left unmatched: 10. Germline CDR1 reads SNHLY; CDR2 reads FYNNEI. CDR3 sequence reads: CASSSSRGGTYEQYF. CDR3 bases: TGTGCCAGCAGCTCCTCCCGGGGAGGGACCTACGAGCAGTACTTC. The variable domain in full, with the rest retrieved from reference TRBV2 and TRBJ2-7, is EPEVTQTPSHQVTQMGQEVILRCVPISNHLYFYWYRQILGQKVEFLVSFYNNEISEKSEIFDDQFSVERPDGSNFTLKIRSTKLEDSAMYFCASSSSRGGTYEQYFGPGTRLTVT.

In this sample, this clone turned up a few times. The V call is TRBV7-8, the J call TRBJ1-1, with D possibly matching TRBD1 (5 bases). The germline gives CDR1 SGHVS, CDR2 FQNEAQ. V lost 3 bases, J lost 4 bases, and 9 bases lay in between. The CDR3 covers 13 residues. CDR3 region: CASSFRVGTEAFF. The CDR3 bases are TGTGCCAGCAGCTTCAGGGTTGGCACTGAAGCTTTCTTT.

The rearrangement uses TRBV24-1 and TRBJ2-1; TRBD2 aligns across 7 bases. Germline CDR1 reads KGHDR; CDR2 reads SFDVKD. V lost 3 bases, J lost 6 bases, and 7 bases stayed unmatched. The CDR3 has 15 amino acids. CDR3 coding DNA: TGTGCCACCAGTGATCCCTTGGGGGGGACCAATGAGCAGTTCTTC. Protein: CATSDPLGGTNEQFF.

This clone was seen more than once but under ten times. This chain uses TRBV27 with TRBJ2-1; 7 bases map to TRBD2. Germline lookup yields CDR1 MNHEY and CDR2 SMNVEV (reference sequence). This CDR3 is built from 13 residues. V was clipped by 5 bases and J by 8 bases; unmatched bases: 6. The CDR3 coding sequence is TGTGCCAGCAGTGTCTTTAGCGGGTATGAGCAGTTCTTC. Translated: CASSVFSGYEQFF.

The genes are TRBV5-1 and TRBJ2-7; TRBD2 matches at 8 bases. Germline CDR1 reads SGHRS; CDR2 reads YFSETQ. The CDR3 spans 15 residues. V was pared by 3 bases and J by 0 bases, with 5 bases of the junction left unmatched. The CDR3 region has the DNA TGCGCCAGCAGCTCCCTAGCGGGTTACTCCTACGAGCAGTACTTC. Protein product: CASSSLAGYSYEQYF.